This TCR beta chain is drawn from a study of shared clonotypes between healthy human individuals. General study findings and limits: The represented genetic and exposure-history diversity was limited by the small number of donors. Naive subsets, compared against memory subsets, generally had larger estimated richness values.

The CDR3 is 11 residues long. Between the trimmed V and J ends, which lost 3 bases and 6 bases, there was a span of 5 bases. Germline lookup yields CDR1 SGHTA and CDR2 FQGNSA. This clone was seen a single time. The target antigen is unknown. With a far larger clone one base away, a read error is the likely cause. In the authors' methods: Junction-only immunoSEQ sequences carried no quality scores, so filtering differed. Profiled with immunoSEQ multiplex PCR; TCRdb holds only in-frame clones, not every one. The DNA was the basis for D and trimming; V, J and clone size are from that table. The table records around 700,000 clones, about three quarters of them present only once.

The sequence was collected from a woman aged 25-40 years in good health. The gene calls are TRBV7-2 and TRBJ1-2; a possible D gene is TRBD1 (5 bases). Sequenced: memory CD4+ T cells sorted from blood. Subset meaning: CD45RA-negative fraction. The CDR3 loop reads CASSLGDGYTF. The CDR3, as DNA: TGTGCCAGCAGCTTGGGGGATGGCTACACCTTC. The full variable domain, rest sourced from reference TRBV7-2 and TRBJ1-2, is GAGVSQSPSNKVTEKGKDVELRCDPISGHTALYWYRQSLGQGLEFLIYFQGNSAPDKSGLPSDRFSAERTGGSVSTLTIQRTQQEDSAVYLCASSLGDGYTFGSGTRLTVV.